This T cell receptor (beta chain) originates from a study of cytomegalovirus exposure and HLA in healthy donors. Study information: Out of about 360 genotyped donors, less than 85% belonged to the Caucasian-associated ancestry cluster.

The germline V and J ends were trimmed by 7 bases and 4 bases, with 13 bases remaining between them. Germline CDR1 MGHRA, CDR2 YSYEKL. The length of the CDR3 is 13 residues. In the PCR, 60 Vbeta and 13 Jbeta primers were used. TCRdb's table, derived via immunoSEQ multiplex PCR, lists solely in-frame clones and lacks some. Among around 150,000 clones listed, about 80% were seen once. As to this clone: Antigen: not known.

Regarding the study as a whole: One variant, a missense change in DCLRE1C, was linked in a later analysis to TCR beta V- and J-gene trimming.

The receptor's source is a man in his thirties or forties in good health. Specimen: PBMCs. V usage is TRBV4-1 and J usage is TRBJ1-1; TRBD1 might be the D (5 bases). The CDR3 bases are TGCGCCAGCACCCCTCTGGGGGGCACTGAAGCTTTCTTT. This codes for CASTPLGGTEAFF.